What follows is one T cell receptor (beta chain) and its context. Antigen: not known. The sequenced fragment ends 3 residues before the CDR3 boundary, so the rest is inferred from the germline J gene. This CDR3 has 15 amino acids. With V trimmed by 5 bases and J by 4 bases, 4 bases remained unmatched. Germline assignment: CDR1 DFQATT and CDR2 SNEGSKA (reference sequence). This sample stems from a study of Tregs in tolerant kidney transplant recipients. Study results and limitations: For some patients, primers changed over time, blocking nucleotide-level comparison. Biological reproducibility was not directly addressed, but technical replication error appeared minimal.

The assay was immunoSEQ multiplex PCR, and TCRdb's table has in-frame clones only and misses some. The listing contains tens of thousands of clones. Mixed chimerism was transient after nonmyeloablative marrow transplants from related graft donors. CD4+CD25+CD127- Tregs, CD4+CD25- non-Tregs, CD4 and CD8 cells were sorted. The sequence was obtained from a human patient who received a combined kidney and bone marrow transplant. Some T cells may originate from the graft donor. Sequenced here: CD4+ T cells from blood (PBMCs), sampled 24 months after the transplant. The chain uses TRBV20-1 and TRBJ2-3, with 15 bases matching TRBD2. The chain's CDR3 is CSALGLAGGPDTQYF. The CDR3 bases that were read are TGCAGTGCTCTGGGACTAGCGGGAGGCCCAGATACG.